This T cell receptor beta chain is from a study of T cell repertoires in cytomegalovirus infection. Study details: Both a matching HLA type and CMV infection were indicated by public TCR beta signatures. Study-level results: The study found HLA-C-restricted CMV-specific TCR beta clonotypes dominating the ex vivo response. Cumulative public TCR beta family frequency identified carriers of CMV plus the relevant HLA.

TCRdb itself ran the reads through MiXCR, one entry per CDR3 protein. The sample lists 250,000 to 300,000 distinct CDR3 sequences; 20% to 30% were seen once. In regard to this clonotype: Its specificity is not known.

V lost 4 bases to trimming and J lost 5 bases; unmatched junction nucleotides: 15. Germline assignment: CDR1 SEHNR and CDR2 FQNEAQ (reference sequence). The CDR3 runs 17 residues. This TCR came from a human donor in good health (CMV status not recorded). Some clones in this sample may be carry-over from other donors' samples. Sequences were obtained from PBMCs. This chain joins TRBV7-9 and TRBJ2-5, with 8 nucleotides matching TRBD2. CDR3 sequence: CASSSTRTAGVRETQYF. Written as DNA, the CDR3 is TGTGCCAGCAGCTCCACCAGGACAGCGGGAGTGCGGGAGACCCAGTACTTC. Complete variable domain (other parts from reference TRBV7-9 and TRBJ2-5): DTGVSQNPRHKITKRGQNVTFRCDPISEHNRLYWYRQTLGQGPEFLTYFQNEAQLEKSRLLSDRFSAERPKGSFSTLEIQRTEQGDSAMYLCASSSTRTAGVRETQYFGPGTRLLVL.